This record covers a single T cell receptor (beta chain). Antigen specificity is unknown. Germline V gives CDR1 KGHDR, CDR2 SFDVKD. V dropped 4 bases and J dropped 8; count of bases not matched to a gene: 5. CDR3 size: 15 residues. This sample is part of a study of T cell repertoires in cytomegalovirus infection. Study in general: Public TCR beta signatures marked donors with CMV infection and the matching HLA. Overall study results and limits: Carriers of CMV plus the relevant HLA were identified by cumulative public TCR beta family frequency. It was HLA-C-restricted CMV-specific TCR beta clonotypes that dominated the response ex vivo.

TCRdb passed the reads through MiXCR, listing each CDR3 protein once. This repertoire shows 630,000 or so distinct CDR3 sequences, 24% found once; its top ten account for 6.5% to 10%. This chain joins TRBV24-1 and TRBJ2-1; 12 nucleotides line up with TRBD2. The sequencing sample was made of CD8+ T cells from PBMCs. This receptor was taken from a human donor in good health (CMV status not recorded). Some clones in this sample may be carry-over from other donors' samples. The CDR3 loop reads CATSELAGGIDEQFF. CDR3 DNA sequence: TGTGCCACCAGTGAACTAGCGGGGGGAATCGATGAGCAGTTCTTC.